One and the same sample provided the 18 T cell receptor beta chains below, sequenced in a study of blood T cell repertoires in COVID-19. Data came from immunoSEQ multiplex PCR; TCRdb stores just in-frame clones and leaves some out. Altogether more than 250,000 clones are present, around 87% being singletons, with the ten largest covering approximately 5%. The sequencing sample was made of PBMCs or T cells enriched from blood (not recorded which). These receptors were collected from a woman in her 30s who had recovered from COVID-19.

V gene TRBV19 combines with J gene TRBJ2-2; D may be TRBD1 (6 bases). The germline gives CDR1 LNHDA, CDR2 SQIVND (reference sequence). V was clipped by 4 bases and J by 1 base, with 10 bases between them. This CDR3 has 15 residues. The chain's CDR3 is CASSKARGNTGELFF. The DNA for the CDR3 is TGTGCCAGTAGTAAAGCCAGGGGGAACACCGGGGAGCTGTTTTTT.

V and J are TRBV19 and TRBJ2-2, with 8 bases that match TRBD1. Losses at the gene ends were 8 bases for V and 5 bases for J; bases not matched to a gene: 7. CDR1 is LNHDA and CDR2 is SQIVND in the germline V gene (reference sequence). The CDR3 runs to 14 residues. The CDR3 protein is CASYDRGKTGELFF. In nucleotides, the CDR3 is TGTGCCAGTTACGACAGGGGAAAAACCGGGGAGCTGTTTTTT.

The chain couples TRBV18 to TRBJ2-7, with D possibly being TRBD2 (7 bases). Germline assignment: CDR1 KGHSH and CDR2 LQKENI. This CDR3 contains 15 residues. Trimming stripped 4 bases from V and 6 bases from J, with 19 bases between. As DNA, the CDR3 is TGTGCCAGCTCACGGGAGGGGGGGCCGTCCACCGAGCAGTACTTC. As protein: CASSREGGPSTEQYF. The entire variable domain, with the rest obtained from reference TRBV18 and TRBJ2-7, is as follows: NAGVMQNPRHLVRRRGQEARLRCSPMKGHSHVYWYRQLPEEGLKFMVYLQKENIIDESGMPKERFSAEFPKEGPSILRIQQVVRGDSAAYFCASSREGGPSTEQYFGPGTRLTVT.

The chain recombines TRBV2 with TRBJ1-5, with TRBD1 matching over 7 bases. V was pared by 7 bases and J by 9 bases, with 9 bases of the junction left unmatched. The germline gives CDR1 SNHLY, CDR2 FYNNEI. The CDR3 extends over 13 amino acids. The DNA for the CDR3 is TGTGCCAGCAACCCGACAGGGCTAGGGCCCCAGCATTTT. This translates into CASNPTGLGPQHF.

The CDR3 coding sequence is TGTGCCAGCAGCTTGGCATTCGGACTAGCGGGAACCTACGAGCAGTACTTC. Translating gives CASSLAFGLAGTYEQYF. The chain is built from TRBV5-6 and TRBJ2-7; TRBD2 agrees at 12 bases. Per the germline V gene, CDR1 is SGHDT and CDR2 is YYEEEE. The CDR3 is made up of 17 amino acids. V was clipped by 0 bases and J by 2 bases; unmatched bases: 6.

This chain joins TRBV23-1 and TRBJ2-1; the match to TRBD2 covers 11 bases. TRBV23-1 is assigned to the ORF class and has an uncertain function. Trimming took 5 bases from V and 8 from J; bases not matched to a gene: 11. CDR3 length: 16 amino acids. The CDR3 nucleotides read TGCGCCAGCAGTGCACCGGTTAGCGGGGGGGCTGATGAGCAGTTCTTC. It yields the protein CASSAPVSGGADEQFF.

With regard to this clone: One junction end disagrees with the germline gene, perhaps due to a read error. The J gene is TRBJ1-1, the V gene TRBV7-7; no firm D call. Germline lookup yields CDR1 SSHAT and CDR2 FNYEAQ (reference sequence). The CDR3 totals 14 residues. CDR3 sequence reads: CASSAGGLNTEAFF. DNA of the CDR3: TGTGCTAGCAGCGCCGGAGGTTTGAACACTGAAGCTTTCTTT.

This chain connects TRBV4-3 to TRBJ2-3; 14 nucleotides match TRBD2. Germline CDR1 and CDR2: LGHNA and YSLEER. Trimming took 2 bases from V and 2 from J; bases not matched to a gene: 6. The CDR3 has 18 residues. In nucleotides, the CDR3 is TGCGCCAGCAGCCAAAACAGACTAGCGGGGGGGCACACAGATACGCAGTATTTT. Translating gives CASSQNRLAGGHTDTQYF.

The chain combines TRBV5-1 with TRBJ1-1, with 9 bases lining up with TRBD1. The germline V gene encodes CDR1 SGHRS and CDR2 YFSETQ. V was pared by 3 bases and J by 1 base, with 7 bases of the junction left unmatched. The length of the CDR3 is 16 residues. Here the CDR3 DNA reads TGCGCCAGCAGCTCGGCCGGGACAGGGACGAACACTGAAGCTTTCTTT. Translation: CASSSAGTGTNTEAFF.

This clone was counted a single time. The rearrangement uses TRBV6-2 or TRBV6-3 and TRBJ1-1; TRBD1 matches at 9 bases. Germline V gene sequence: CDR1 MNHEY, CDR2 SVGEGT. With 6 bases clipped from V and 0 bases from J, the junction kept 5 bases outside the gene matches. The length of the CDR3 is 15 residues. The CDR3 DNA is TGTGCCAGCAGCCTACACAGGGGGCTGAACACTGAAGCTTTCTTT. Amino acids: CASSLHRGLNTEAFF.

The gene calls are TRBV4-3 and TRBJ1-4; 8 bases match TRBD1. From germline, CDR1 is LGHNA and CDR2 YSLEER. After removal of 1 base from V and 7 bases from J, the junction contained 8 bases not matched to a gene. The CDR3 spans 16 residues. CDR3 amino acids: CASSQGTDRAGEKLFF. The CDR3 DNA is TGCGCCAGCAGCCAAGGGACGGACAGGGCAGGTGAAAAACTGTTTTTT.

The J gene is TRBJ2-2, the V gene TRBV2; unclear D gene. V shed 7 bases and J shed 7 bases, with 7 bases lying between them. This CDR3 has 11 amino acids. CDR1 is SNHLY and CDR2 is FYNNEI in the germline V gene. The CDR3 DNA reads TGTGCCAGCATGGCTGGCGGGGAGCTGTTTTTT. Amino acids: CASMAGGELFF.

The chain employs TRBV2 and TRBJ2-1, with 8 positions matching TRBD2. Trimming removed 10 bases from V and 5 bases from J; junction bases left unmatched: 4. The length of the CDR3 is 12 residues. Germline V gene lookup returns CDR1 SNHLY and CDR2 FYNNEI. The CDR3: CANVAGNNEQFF. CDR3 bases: TGTGCCAACGTAGCGGGAAACAATGAGCAGTTCTTC.

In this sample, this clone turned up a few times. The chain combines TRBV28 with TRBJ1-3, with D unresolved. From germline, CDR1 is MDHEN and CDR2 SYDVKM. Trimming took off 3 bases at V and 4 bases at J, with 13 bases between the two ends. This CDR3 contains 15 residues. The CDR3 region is CASSLPGLGGNTIYF. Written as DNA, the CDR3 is TGTGCCAGCAGTTTGCCTGGACTCGGCGGAAACACCATATATTTT.

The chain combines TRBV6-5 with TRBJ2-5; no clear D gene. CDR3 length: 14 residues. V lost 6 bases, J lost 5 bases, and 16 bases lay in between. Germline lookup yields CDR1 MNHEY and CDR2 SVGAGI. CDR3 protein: CASRPTYSGETQYF. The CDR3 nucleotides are TGTGCCAGCAGGCCTACCTACAGTGGGGAGACCCAGTACTTC.

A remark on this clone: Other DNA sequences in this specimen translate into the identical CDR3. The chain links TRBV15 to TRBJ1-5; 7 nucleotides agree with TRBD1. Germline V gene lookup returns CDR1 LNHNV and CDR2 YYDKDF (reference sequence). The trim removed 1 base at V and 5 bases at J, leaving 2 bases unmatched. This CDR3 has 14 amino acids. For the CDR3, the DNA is TGTGCCACCAGCAGAGGACAGGGCTATCAGCCCCAGCATTTT. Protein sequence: CATSRGQGYQPQHF.

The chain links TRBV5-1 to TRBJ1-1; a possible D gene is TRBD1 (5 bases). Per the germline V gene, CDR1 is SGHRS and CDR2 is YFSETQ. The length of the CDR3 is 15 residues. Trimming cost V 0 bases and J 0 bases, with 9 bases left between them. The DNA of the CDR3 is TGCGCCAGCAGCTTGGCAGGGAAGATGAACACTGAAGCTTTCTTT. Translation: CASSLAGKMNTEAFF. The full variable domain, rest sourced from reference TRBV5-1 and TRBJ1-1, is KAGVTQTPRYLIKTRGQQVTLSCSPISGHRSVSWYQQTPGQGLQFLFEYFSETQRNKGNFPGRFSGRQFSNSRSEMNVSTLELGDSALYLCASSLAGKMNTEAFFGQGTRLTVV.

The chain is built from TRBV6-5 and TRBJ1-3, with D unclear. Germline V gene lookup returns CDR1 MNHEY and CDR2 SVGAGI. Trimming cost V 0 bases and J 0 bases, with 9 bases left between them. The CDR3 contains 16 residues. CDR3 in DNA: TGTGCCAGCAGTTACTCGAGTGGTGGCTCTGGAAACACCATATATTTT. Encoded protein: CASSYSSGGSGNTIYF.